This TCR beta chain was captured in a study of early T cells in non-severe SARS-CoV-2 infection. Study-wide points: VDJdb matching favored anti-spike CD8 responses, missing private and CD4 specificities.

The protocol attached unique molecular identifiers to individual cDNA molecules. TCRdb passed the 5' RACE reads through MiXCR, listing each CDR3 protein once. This table has 25,000 to 40,000 distinct CDR3 sequences, 4.7% appearing once. To note about this clonotype: No antigen is known for it.

Trimming removed 3 bases at V and 0 bases at J, with 14 bases between. CDR1 and CDR2 from the germline V gene are SGDLS and YYNGEE. CDR3 length: 16 amino acids. The TCR comes from an adult who was a healthcare worker with PCR-confirmed SARS-CoV-2 infection or an uninfected control (not recorded which). The chain links TRBV9 to TRBJ2-3; possibly TRBD1 for D (5 bases). Sequenced sample: whole blood. In DNA, the CDR3 is TGTGCCAGCAGCGGATTACAGGCCCCTAGCACAGATACGCAGTATTTT. Translated: CASSGLQAPSTDTQYF.